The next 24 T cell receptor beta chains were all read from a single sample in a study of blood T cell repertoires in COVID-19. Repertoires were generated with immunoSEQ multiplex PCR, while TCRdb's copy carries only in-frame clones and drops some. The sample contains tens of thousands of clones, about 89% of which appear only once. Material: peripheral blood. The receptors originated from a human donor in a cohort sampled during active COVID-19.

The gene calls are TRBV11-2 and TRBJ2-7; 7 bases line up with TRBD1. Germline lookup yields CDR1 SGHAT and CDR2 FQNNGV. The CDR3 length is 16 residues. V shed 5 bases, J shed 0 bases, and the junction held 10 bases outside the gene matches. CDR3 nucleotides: TGTGCCAGCAGCCGCAGCCGGGACAGTTACTCCTACGAGCAGTACTTC. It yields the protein CASSRSRDSYSYEQYF.

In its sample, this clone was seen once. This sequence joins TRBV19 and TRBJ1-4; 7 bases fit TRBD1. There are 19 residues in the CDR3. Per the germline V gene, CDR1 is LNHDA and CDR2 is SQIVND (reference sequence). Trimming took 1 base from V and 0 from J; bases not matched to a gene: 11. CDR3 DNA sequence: TGTGCCAGTAGTATAGCGGGACAGAGCTTATCTGCAACTAATGAAAAACTGTTTTTT. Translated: CASSIAGQSLSATNEKLFF.

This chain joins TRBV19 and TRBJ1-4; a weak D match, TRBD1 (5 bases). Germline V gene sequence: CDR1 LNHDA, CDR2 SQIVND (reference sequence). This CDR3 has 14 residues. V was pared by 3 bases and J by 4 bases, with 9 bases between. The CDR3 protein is CASSIQGVNEKLFF. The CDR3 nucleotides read TGTGCCAGTAGTATCCAGGGCGTTAATGAAAAACTGTTTTTT.

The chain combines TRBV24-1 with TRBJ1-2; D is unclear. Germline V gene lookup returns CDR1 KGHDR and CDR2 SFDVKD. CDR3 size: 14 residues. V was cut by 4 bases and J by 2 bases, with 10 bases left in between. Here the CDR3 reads CATSEPTRNYGYTF. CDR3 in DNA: TGTGCCACCAGTGAACCGACACGCAACTATGGCTACACCTTC.

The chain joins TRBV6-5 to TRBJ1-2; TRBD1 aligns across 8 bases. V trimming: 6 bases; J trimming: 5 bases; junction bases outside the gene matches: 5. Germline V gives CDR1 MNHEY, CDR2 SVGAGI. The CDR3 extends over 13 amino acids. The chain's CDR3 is CASREGQVYGYTF. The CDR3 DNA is TGTGCCAGCAGAGAGGGACAGGTATATGGCTACACCTTC.

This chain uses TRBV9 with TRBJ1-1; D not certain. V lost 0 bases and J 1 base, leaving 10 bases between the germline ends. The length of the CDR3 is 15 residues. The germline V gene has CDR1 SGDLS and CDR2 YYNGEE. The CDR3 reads CASSVVIGGNTEAFF. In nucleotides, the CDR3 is TGTGCCAGCAGCGTAGTAATCGGTGGGAACACTGAAGCTTTCTTT.

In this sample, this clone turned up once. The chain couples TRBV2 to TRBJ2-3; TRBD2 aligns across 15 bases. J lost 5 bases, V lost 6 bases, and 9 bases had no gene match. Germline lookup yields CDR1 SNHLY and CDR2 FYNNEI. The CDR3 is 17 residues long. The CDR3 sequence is CASRERTSGGAGDTQYF. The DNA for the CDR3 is TGTGCCAGCAGGGAACGGACTAGCGGGGGGGCCGGAGATACGCAGTATTTT. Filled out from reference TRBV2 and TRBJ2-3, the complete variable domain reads EPEVTQTPSHQVTQMGQEVILRCVPISNHLYFYWYRQILGQKVEFLVSFYNNEISEKSEIFDDQFSVERPDGSNFTLKIRSTKLEDSAMYFCASRERTSGGAGDTQYFGPGTRLTVL.

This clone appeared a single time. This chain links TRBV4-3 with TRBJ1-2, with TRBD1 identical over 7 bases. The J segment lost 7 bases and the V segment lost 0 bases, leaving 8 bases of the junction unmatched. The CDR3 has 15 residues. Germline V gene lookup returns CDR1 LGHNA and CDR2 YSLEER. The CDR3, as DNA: TGCGCCAGCAGCCAAGATCAGGGGGTTCTTTCTGGCTACACCTTC. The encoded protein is CASSQDQGVLSGYTF.

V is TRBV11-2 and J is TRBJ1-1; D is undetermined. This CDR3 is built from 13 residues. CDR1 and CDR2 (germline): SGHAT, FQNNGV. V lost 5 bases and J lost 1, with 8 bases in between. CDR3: CASSQPGNTEAFF. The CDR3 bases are TGTGCCAGCAGCCAGCCGGGGAACACTGAAGCTTTCTTT.

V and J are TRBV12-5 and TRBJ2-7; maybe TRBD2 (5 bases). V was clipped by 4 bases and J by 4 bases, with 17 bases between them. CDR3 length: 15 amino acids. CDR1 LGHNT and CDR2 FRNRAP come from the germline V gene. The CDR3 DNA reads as TGTGCTAGTGGTTCCTCACGGTCCAGAGGGTACGAGCAGTACTTC. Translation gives CASGSSRSRGYEQYF. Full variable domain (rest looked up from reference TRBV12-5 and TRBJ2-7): DARVTQTPRHKVTEMGQEVTMRCQPILGHNTVFWYRQTMMQGLELLAYFRNRAPLDDSGMPKDRFSAEMPDATLATLKIQPSEPRDSAVYFCASGSSRSRGYEQYFGPGTRLTVT.

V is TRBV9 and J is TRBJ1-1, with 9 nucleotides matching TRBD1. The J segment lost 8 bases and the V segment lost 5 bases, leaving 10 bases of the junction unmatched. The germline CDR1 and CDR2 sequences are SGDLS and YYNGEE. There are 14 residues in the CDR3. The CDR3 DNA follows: TGTGCCAGCAGTCAGGGACAGGGTGAGGGGGAAGCTTTCTTT. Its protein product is CASSQGQGEGEAFF.

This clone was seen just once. CDR3 bases: TGTGCCAGCAGCTTAGTCAGGGGGCTGGGCACTGAAGCTTTCTTT. Translation: CASSLVRGLGTEAFF. The chain combines TRBV7-2 with TRBJ1-1; 8 nucleotides align to TRBD1. Germline V gene data show CDR1 as SGHTA and CDR2 as FQGNSA. Unmatched junction bases numbered 5, after V lost 1 base and J lost 4 bases. The CDR3 runs 15 residues.

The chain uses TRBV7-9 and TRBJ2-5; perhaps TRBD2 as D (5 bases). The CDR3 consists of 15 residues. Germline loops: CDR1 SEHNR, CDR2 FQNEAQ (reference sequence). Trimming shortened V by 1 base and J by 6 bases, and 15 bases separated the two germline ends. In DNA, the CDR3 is TGTGCCAGCAGCTTAGGGACCCTGGGAGACCAGACCCAGTACTTC. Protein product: CASSLGTLGDQTQYF.

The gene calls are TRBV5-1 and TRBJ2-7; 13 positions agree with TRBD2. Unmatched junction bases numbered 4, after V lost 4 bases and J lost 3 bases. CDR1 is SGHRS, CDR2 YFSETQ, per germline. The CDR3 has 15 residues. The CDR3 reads CASSPRTSGSYEQYF. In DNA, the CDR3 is TGCGCCAGCAGCCCCAGGACTAGCGGGAGCTACGAGCAGTACTTC.

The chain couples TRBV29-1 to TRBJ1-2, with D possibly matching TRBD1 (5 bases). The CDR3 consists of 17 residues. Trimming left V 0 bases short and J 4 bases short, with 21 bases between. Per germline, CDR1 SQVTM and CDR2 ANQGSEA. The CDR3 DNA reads TGCAGCGTTGAAGAGGTGGCAGGGTATTCCGTCGGCTATGGCTACACCTTC. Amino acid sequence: CSVEEVAGYSVGYGYTF.

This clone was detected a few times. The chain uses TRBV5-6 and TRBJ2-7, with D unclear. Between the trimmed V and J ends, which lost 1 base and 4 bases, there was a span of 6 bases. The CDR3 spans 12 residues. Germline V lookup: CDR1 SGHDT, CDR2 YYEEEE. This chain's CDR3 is CASSLTAYEQYF. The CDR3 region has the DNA TGTGCCAGCAGCTTGACAGCATACGAGCAGTACTTC.

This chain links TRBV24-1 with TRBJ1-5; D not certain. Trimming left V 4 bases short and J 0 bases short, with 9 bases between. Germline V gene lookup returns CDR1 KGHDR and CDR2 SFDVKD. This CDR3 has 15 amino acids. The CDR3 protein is CATSDSGISNQPQHF. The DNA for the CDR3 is TGTGCCACCAGTGACTCCGGGATTAGCAATCAGCCCCAGCATTTT.

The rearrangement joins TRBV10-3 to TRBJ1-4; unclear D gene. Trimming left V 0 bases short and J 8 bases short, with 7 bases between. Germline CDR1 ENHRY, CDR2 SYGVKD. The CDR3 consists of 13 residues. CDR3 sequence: CAISESPGEKLFF. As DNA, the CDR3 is TGTGCCATCAGTGAGTCGCCGGGGGAAAAACTGTTTTTT.

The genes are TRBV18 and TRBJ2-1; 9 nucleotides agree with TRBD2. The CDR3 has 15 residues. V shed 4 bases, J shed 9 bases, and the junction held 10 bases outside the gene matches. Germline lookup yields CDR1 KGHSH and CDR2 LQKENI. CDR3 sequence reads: CASSLSSGAPGEQFF. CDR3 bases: TGTGCCAGCTCACTATCTAGCGGGGCTCCCGGTGAGCAGTTCTTC.

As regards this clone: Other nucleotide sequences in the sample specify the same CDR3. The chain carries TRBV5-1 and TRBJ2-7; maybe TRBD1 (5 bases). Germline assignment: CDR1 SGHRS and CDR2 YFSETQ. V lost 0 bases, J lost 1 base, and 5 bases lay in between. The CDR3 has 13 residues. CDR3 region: CASSLGQSYEQYF. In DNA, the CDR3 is TGCGCCAGCAGCTTGGGACAGTCCTACGAGCAGTACTTC.

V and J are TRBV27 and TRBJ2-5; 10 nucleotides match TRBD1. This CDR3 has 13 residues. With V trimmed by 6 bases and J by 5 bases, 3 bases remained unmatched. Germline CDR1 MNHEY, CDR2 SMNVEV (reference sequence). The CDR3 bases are TGTGCCAGCAGCCGGGACAGGGGTGAGACCCAGTACTTC. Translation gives CASSRDRGETQYF.

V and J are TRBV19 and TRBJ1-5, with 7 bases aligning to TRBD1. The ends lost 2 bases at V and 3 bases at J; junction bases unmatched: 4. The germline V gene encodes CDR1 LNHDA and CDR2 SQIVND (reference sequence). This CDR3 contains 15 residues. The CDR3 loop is CASSIRDSYNQPQHF. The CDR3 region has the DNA TGTGCCAGTAGTATAAGGGACAGCTACAATCAGCCCCAGCATTTT.

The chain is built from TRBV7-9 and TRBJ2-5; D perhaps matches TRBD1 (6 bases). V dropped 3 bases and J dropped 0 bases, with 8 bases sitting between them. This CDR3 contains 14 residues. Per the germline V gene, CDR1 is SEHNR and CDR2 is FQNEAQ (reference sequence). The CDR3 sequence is CASSFRQDQETQYF. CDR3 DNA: TGTGCCAGCAGCTTCCGACAGGACCAAGAGACCCAGTACTTC.

CDR3 protein: CASSLRRWDNMNTEAFF. CDR3 nucleotides: TGTGCCAGCAGCCTCCGCCGGTGGGACAACATGAACACTGAAGCTTTCTTT. V is TRBV11-2 and J is TRBJ1-1, with a weak D call TRBD1 (6 bases). The V gene's germline CDR1 is SGHAT and CDR2 FQNNGV. The V end was cut by 5 bases, the J end by 0 bases, with 19 bases between. The CDR3 totals 17 residues.